These 24 T cell receptor beta chains were all obtained from the same sample, sequenced in a study of response to subunit inactivated influenza vaccine. TCRdb redid the calling of the RT-PCR reads with MiXCR, one entry per CDR3 protein. The data contain approximately 290,000 distinct CDR3 sequences, around 20% of them singletons. The starting material was PBMCs from blood, obtained approximately 22 months after vaccination. All receptors come from a man between 50 and 75 years old who received an inactivated influenza vaccine.

A few counts support this clonotype. The genes are TRBV12-3 or TRBV12-4 and TRBJ2-2; D ambiguous. V lost 3 bases to trimming and J lost 13 bases, with 9 bases between them. The CDR3 is 11 amino acids. The CDR3 spells CASSLLGLLFF. In DNA, the CDR3 is TGTGCCAGCAGTTTGTTGGGATTGCTGTTTTTT.

Worth noting for this clonotype: A single base separates this from a much larger clone, so it may be a read error. The rearrangement joins TRBV3-1 to TRBJ1-5; no clear D. CDR3 length equals 15 residues. V was cut by 6 bases and J by 4 bases, with 16 bases left in between. Germline V gene sequence: CDR1 LGHDT, CDR2 YNNKEL (reference sequence). CDR3 coding DNA: TGTGCCAGCAGTTTCAGTGGAGGGAAGAATCAGCCCCAGCATTTT. It is translated as CASSFSGGKNQPQHF.

This clonotype was counted only a few times. The rearrangement links TRBV20-1 to TRBJ1-4, with TRBD1 as a possible D gene (6 bases). The ends were cut back, 4 bases at V and 7 bases at J, with 19 bases in the middle. The CDR3 runs 15 residues. Germline V gives CDR1 DFQATT, CDR2 SNEGSKA (reference sequence). The CDR3 DNA follows: TGCAGTGCTACAGGGGTAGAGGGAGTAATTGAAAAACTGTTTTTT. It specifies CSATGVEGVIEKLFF.

The rearrangement joins TRBV7-2 to TRBJ2-1, with no clear D. Germline lookup yields CDR1 SGHTA and CDR2 FQGNSA. The V gene lost 5 bases and the J gene lost 4 bases, with 15 bases spanning the gap. CDR3 length: 15 residues. For the CDR3, the DNA is TGTGCCAGCAGCCAGACCCTATTGGGGTACAATGAGCAGTTCTTC. Its translation is CASSQTLLGYNEQFF.

The chain combines TRBV29-1 with TRBJ2-5; no definite D call. Trimming left V 4 bases short and J 1 base short, with 10 bases between. The CDR3 totals 13 residues. Germline CDR1 SQVTM, CDR2 ANQGSEA. As DNA, the CDR3 is TGCAGCGTTGCCGGGTCCGTCCAAGAGACCCAGTACTTC. This translates into CSVAGSVQETQYF.

The table lists this clonotype with a few counts. The CDR3 region has the DNA TGTGCCAGCAGCTTAGGGACAGGTGATGCTGGTACGCAGTATTTT. Its protein product is CASSLGTGDAGTQYF. The chain is built from TRBV11-2 and TRBJ2-3, with 7 nucleotides matching TRBD1. The length of the CDR3 is 15 residues. Germline CDR1 SGHAT, CDR2 FQNNGV. After removal of 1 base from V and 8 bases from J, the junction contained 9 bases not matched to a gene.

The genes are TRBV28 and TRBJ2-5; 10 nucleotides match TRBD2. Germline values: CDR1 MDHEN, CDR2 SYDVKM. CDR3 length equals 17 residues. V lost 7 bases to trimming and J lost 2 bases; unmatched junction nucleotides: 13. The CDR3 is CASTTPLLAGNQETQYF. CDR3 DNA: TGTGCCAGCACCACTCCTCTACTAGCGGGGAATCAAGAGACCCAGTACTTC.

The chain combines TRBV20-1 with TRBJ1-6; 8 bases are a match to TRBD1. The CDR3 spans 16 residues. Germline CDR1 DFQATT, CDR2 SNEGSKA (reference sequence). The CDR3 region is CSTGTGSSSYNSPLHF. The CDR3 DNA follows: TGCAGCACCGGGACAGGCTCGAGCTCCTATAATTCACCCCTCCACTTT.

This clonotype was picked up many times. J is TRBJ1-1 and V is TRBV6-2 or TRBV6-3; D call uncertain. This CDR3 has 14 amino acids. The V end was cut by 7 bases, the J end by 0 bases, with 12 bases between. CDR1 is MNHEY and CDR2 is SVGEGT in the germline V gene. The CDR3 region is CASTRVTMNTEAFF. As DNA, the CDR3 is TGTGCCAGCACGAGGGTCACAATGAACACTGAAGCTTTCTTT.

This clonotype has more than one count but fewer than ten. V is TRBV25-1 and J is TRBJ1-2; possibly TRBD1 for D (5 bases). The germline V and J ends were trimmed by 4 bases and 4 bases, with 7 bases remaining between them. This CDR3 contains 12 residues. Germline V lookup: CDR1 MGHDK, CDR2 SYGVNS. The CDR3 coding sequence is TGTGCCAGCAGTGCCGGGACCTATGGCTACACCTTC. Its protein is CASSAGTYGYTF.

The chain has TRBV7-9 and TRBJ1-6; D may be TRBD1 (6 bases). V gave up 8 bases and J gave up 7 bases, with 12 bases separating them. This CDR3 has 13 amino acids. The germline V gene encodes CDR1 SEHNR and CDR2 FQNEAQ (reference sequence). The CDR3 region is CASAPQGNSPLHF. CDR3 coding DNA: TGTGCCAGCGCCCCTCAGGGGAATTCACCCCTCCACTTT.

The J gene is TRBJ2-1, the V gene TRBV18; D gene ambiguous. Trimming took 3 bases from V and 8 from J, leaving 11 bases between them. Per the germline V gene, CDR1 is KGHSH and CDR2 is LQKENI. The CDR3 loop spans 13 amino acids. The CDR3 region has the DNA TGTGCCAGCTCACCTCGACGGAGCGATGAGCAGTTCTTC. This gives the protein CASSPRRSDEQFF.

This clonotype showed up just a few times. V is TRBV4-3 and J is TRBJ1-5; D is unresolved. The germline V and J ends were trimmed by 2 bases and 9 bases, with 11 bases remaining between them. The germline V gene encodes CDR1 LGHNA and CDR2 YSLEER. The CDR3 covers 13 residues. In DNA, the CDR3 is TGCGCCAGCAGCCAACAGAGGGCGTGGCCCCAGCATTTT. Its translation: CASSQQRAWPQHF.

This clonotype has ten or more counts. The chain recombines TRBV10-3 with TRBJ1-1; 7 nucleotides match TRBD1. Germline V gene data show CDR1 as ENHRY and CDR2 as SYGVKD. The CDR3 spans 17 residues. V gave up 6 bases and J gave up 4 bases; unmatched junction bases: 17. The CDR3 region has the DNA TGTGCCATCAGCCCTTCACCGGACAGGATGATGGGCACTGAAGCTTTCTTT. Translated, it gives CAISPSPDRMMGTEAFF.

The CDR3 DNA reads TGTGCCAGCTGTGAGATATCTACGTTCGAGCAGTACTTC. This translates into CASCEISTFEQYF. V and J are TRBV7-2 and TRBJ2-7; D gene unclear. Trimming cost V 8 bases and J 6 bases, with 17 bases left between them. Germline-derived CDR1 and CDR2 are SGHTA and FQGNSA. This CDR3 region has 13 residues. Looking up the rest from reference TRBV7-2 and TRBJ2-7 gives the full variable domain: GAGVSQSPSNKVTEKGKDVELRCDPISGHTALYWYRQSLGQGLEFLIYFQGNSAPDKSGLPSDRFSAERTGGSVSTLTIQRTQQEDSAVYLCASCEISTFEQYFGPGTRLTVT.

The V call is TRBV11-2, the J call TRBJ2-7; D not certain. Trimming took off 2 bases at V and 2 bases at J, with 10 bases between the two ends. CDR3 length equals 14 residues. CDR1 and CDR2 (germline): SGHAT, FQNNGV. CDR3 sequence (DNA): TGTGCCAGCAGCTTATACGCAGCTACCTACGAGCAGTACTTC. Translated: CASSLYAATYEQYF. Filled out from reference TRBV11-2 and TRBJ2-7, the complete variable domain reads EAGVAQSPRYKIIEKRQSVAFWCNPISGHATLYWYQQILGQGPKLLIQFQNNGVVDDSQLPKDRFSAERLKGVDSTLKIQPAKLEDSAVYLCASSLYAATYEQYFGPGTRLTVT.

A few counts support this clonotype. The J gene is TRBJ2-7, the V gene TRBV27, with 9 bases identical to TRBD2. V lost 2 bases and J lost 2; bases outside the gene matches: 7. This CDR3 region has 16 residues. The germline V gene has CDR1 MNHEY and CDR2 SMNVEV (reference sequence). The CDR3 here is CASSLISGGPPYEQYF. In DNA, the CDR3 is TGTGCCAGCAGTTTAATTAGCGGGGGCCCTCCCTACGAGCAGTACTTC.

The chain links TRBV4-1 to TRBJ1-5; D call uncertain. The CDR3 is 16 amino acids. Germline CDR1 reads MGHRA; CDR2 reads YSYEKL. V was shortened by 0 bases and J by 9 bases, with 18 bases between the two germline ends. CDR3 amino acids: CASSQDIDVGRGPQHF. The CDR3 DNA is TGCGCCAGCAGCCAAGATATCGATGTTGGCCGAGGGCCCCAGCATTTT.

This clonotype was counted at least ten times. The gene calls are TRBV29-1 and TRBJ1-6; TRBD1 is a possible D gene (6 bases). CDR1 is SQVTM, CDR2 ANQGSEA, per germline. The CDR3 covers 13 residues. Between the trimmed V and J ends, which lost 6 bases and 9 bases, there was a span of 15 bases. As DNA, the CDR3 is TGCAGCGTACGGACAGATGAAGGTTCACCCCTCCACTTT. This codes for CSVRTDEGSPLHF.

This clonotype has more than one count but fewer than ten. This chain joins TRBV29-1 and TRBJ2-2; 8 bases are a match to TRBD1. The CDR3 is made up of 13 amino acids. Looked up from germline, CDR1 is SQVTM and CDR2 is ANQGSEA. V dropped 7 bases and J dropped 5; count of bases not matched to a gene: 6. In DNA, the CDR3 is TGCAGCGCAACACAGGGGGTAACCGGGGAGCTGTTTTTT. As protein: CSATQGVTGELFF.

V usage is TRBV11-2 and J usage is TRBJ2-1; D is unresolved. The germline V gene encodes CDR1 SGHAT and CDR2 FQNNGV. The CDR3 totals 14 residues. Deletions cut 6 bases from V and 6 bases from J, with 15 bases between. CDR3 in DNA: TGTGCCAGCAGTAATCGACCGGCGAGCAATGAGCAGTTCTTC. Amino acid sequence: CASSNRPASNEQFF. The full variable domain, its missing parts supplied by reference TRBV11-2 and TRBJ2-1, is EAGVAQSPRYKIIEKRQSVAFWCNPISGHATLYWYQQILGQGPKLLIQFQNNGVVDDSQLPKDRFSAERLKGVDSTLKIQPAKLEDSAVYLCASSNRPASNEQFFGPGTRLTVL.

This clonotype appeared a few times. The V and J genes are TRBV4-1 and TRBJ2-7; D remains ambiguous. The V end was cut by 0 bases, the J end by 1 base, with 4 bases between. CDR1 and CDR2 from the germline V gene are MGHRA and YSYEKL. The CDR3 loop spans 13 amino acids. In nucleotides, the CDR3 is TGCGCCAGCAGCCAAGAAAGTTCCTACGAGCAGTACTTC. This codes for CASSQESSYEQYF.

This clonotype was recorded many times. The V call is TRBV12-3 or TRBV12-4, the J call TRBJ1-5, with D possibly matching TRBD1 (5 bases). The CDR3 length is 15 residues. V lost 3 bases, J lost 0 bases, and 9 bases lay in between. The CDR3, as DNA: TGTGCCAGCAGTTTCCAGGGCCTTAGCAATCAGCCCCAGCATTTT. It encodes CASSFQGLSNQPQHF.

A few counts support this clonotype. The chain is built from TRBV4-2 and TRBJ1-5, with D possibly TRBD1 on 6 matching bases. Trimming cost V 0 bases and J 5 bases, with 11 bases left between them. CDR1 is LGHNA and CDR2 is YNFKEQ in the germline V gene. The CDR3 runs to 15 residues. CDR3 amino acids: CASSQDQGIHQPQHF. CDR3 in DNA: TGTGCCAGCAGCCAAGATCAGGGGATCCATCAGCCCCAGCATTTT.